This TCR beta chain originates from a study of tumor-infiltrating T cells and Merkel cell polyomavirus. In the study overall: The study examined CD8+ T cells specific for the Merkel cell polyomavirus KLL epitope. Points from the study as a whole: Responses to Merkel cell polyomavirus epitopes besides one were not studied.

A note on this clone: What it binds is unknown.

Robust Merkel cell polyomavirus Large T antigen positivity by immunohistochemistry was seen in all patients' tumors. The median patient age was roughly 69 (range 50 to 77); all Caucasian. This table comes from immunoSEQ multiplex PCR, and its TCRdb copy is limited to in-frame clones, with some not included. The data contain roughly 3,000 clones, roughly 81% of them singletons. Sequencing was performed on tumor tissue. The source is a man between 45 and 60 years old with Merkel cell carcinoma.

CDR3 sequence reads: CASSQGRASGGTQETQYF. CDR3 nucleotides: TGTGCCAGCAGCCAGGGTAGGGCTAGCGGGGGAACCCAAGAGACCCAGTACTTC. The rearrangement joins TRBV11-3 to TRBJ2-5, with 10 nucleotides matching TRBD2. Germline V lookup: CDR1 SGHNT, CDR2 YENEEA. Trimming removed 5 bases from V and 1 base from J; junction bases left unmatched: 13. The CDR3 consists of 18 residues.